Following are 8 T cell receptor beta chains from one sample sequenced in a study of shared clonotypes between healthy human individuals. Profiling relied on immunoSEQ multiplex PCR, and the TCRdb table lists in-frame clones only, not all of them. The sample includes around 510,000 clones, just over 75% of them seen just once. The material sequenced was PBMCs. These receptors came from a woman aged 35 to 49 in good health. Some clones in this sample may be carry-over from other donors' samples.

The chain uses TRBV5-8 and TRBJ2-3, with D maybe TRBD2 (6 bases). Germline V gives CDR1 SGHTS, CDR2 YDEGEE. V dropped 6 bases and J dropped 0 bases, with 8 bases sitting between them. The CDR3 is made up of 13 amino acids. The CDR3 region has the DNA TGTGCCAGCATCGCGGGAAGCACAGATACGCAGTATTTT. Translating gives CASIAGSTDTQYF.

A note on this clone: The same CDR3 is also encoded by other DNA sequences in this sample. CDR3 in DNA: TGCGCCAGCAGCTTGGGACAGAACCAAGAGACCCAGTACTTC. Amino acid sequence: CASSLGQNQETQYF. The V and J genes are TRBV5-1 and TRBJ2-5; D perhaps matches TRBD1 (5 bases). The V gene lost 0 bases and the J gene lost 0 bases, with 6 bases spanning the gap. The CDR3 runs 14 residues. Germline loops: CDR1 SGHRS, CDR2 YFSETQ. Together with reference TRBV5-1 and TRBJ2-5, the CDR3 gives the full variable domain: KAGVTQTPRYLIKTRGQQVTLSCSPISGHRSVSWYQQTPGQGLQFLFEYFSETQRNKGNFPGRFSGRQFSNSRSEMNVSTLELGDSALYLCASSLGQNQETQYFGPGTRLLVL.

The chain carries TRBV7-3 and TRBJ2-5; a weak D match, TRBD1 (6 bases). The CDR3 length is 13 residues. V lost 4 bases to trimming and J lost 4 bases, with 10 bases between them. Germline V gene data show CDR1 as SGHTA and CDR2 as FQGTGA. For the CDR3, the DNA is TGTGCCAGCAGCTCCCTCAGGGGAGAGACCCAGTACTTC. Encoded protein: CASSSLRGETQYF.

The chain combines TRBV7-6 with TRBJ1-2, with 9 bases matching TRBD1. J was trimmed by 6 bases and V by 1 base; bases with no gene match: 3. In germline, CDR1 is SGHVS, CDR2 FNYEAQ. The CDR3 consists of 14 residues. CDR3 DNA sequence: TGTGCCAGCAGCTTAGACAGGGGGCAGGATGGCTACACCTTC. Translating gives CASSLDRGQDGYTF.

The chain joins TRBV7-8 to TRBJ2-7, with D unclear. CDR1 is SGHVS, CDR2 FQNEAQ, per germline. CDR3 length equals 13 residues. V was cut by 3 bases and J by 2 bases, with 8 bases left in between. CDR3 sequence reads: CASSFGPTYEQYF. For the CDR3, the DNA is TGTGCCAGCAGCTTCGGACCTACCTACGAGCAGTACTTC.

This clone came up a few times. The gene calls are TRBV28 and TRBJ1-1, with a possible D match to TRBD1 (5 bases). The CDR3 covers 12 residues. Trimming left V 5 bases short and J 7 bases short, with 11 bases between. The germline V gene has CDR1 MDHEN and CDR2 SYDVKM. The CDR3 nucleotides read TGTGCCAGCAGTATTGGGACGAGTGAAGCTTTCTTT. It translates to CASSIGTSEAFF.

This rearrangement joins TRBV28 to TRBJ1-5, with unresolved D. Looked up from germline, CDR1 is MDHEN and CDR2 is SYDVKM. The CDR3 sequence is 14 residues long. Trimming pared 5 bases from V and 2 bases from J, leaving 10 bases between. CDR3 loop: CASSLGSRNQPQHF. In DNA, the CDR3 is TGTGCCAGCAGTCTCGGGAGCCGCAATCAGCCCCAGCATTTT.

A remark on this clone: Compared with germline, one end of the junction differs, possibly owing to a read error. The CDR3 DNA reads as TGTGCCGGCTCCATGACAGGGGCGAACACCGGGGAGCTGTTTTTT. Its protein is CAGSMTGANTGELFF. The gene calls are TRBV18 and TRBJ2-2, with 8 nucleotides matching TRBD1. Germline loops: CDR1 KGHSH, CDR2 LQKENI. The CDR3 covers 15 residues. The complete variable domain, with remaining parts taken from reference TRBV18 and TRBJ2-2, reads NAGVMQNPRHLVRRRGQEARLRCSPMKGHSHVYWYRQLPEEGLKFMVYLQKENIIDESGMPKERFSAEFPKEGPSILRIQQVVRGDSAAYFCAGSMTGANTGELFFGEGSRLTVL.